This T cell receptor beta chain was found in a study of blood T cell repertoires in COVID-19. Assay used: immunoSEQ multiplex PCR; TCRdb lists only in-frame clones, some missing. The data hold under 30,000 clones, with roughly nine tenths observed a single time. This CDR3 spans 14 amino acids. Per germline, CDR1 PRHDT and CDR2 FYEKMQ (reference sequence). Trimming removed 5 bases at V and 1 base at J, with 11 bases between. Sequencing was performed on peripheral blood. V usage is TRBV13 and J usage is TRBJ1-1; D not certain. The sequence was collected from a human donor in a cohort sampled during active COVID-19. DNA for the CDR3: TGTGCCAGCAGCGGAGGCTCCCCGAACACTGAAGCTTTCTTT. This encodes CASSGGSPNTEAFF.